Below, one T cell receptor (beta chain) is given with its context. Its antigen remains unknown. The source of the sample is a study of Ad26.COV2.S vaccination and SARS-CoV-2 variants. Looking at the study overall: The authors gave Ad26.COV2.S intramuscularly, either once or twice 56 days apart.

Study results and limitations: It was vaccine recipients, not placebo recipients, who had the higher spike-specific TCR breadth.

Treatment meaning: some 19 received Ad26.COV2.S at low or high dose, single or two shots; several received placebo; per-sample allocation not given. Sampling took place 63 days after the first vaccine or placebo injection. V shed 1 base, J shed 4 bases, and the junction held 10 bases outside the gene matches. The CDR3 covers 16 residues. The germline V gene has CDR1 SGDLS and CDR2 YYNGEE. Libraries were prepared by immunoSEQ multiplex PCR; TCRdb keeps only in-frame clonotypes and omits some of them. The data contain 400,000 to 450,000 clones, more than 80% of them seen just once; the ten biggest clones take up over 9%.

This receptor was obtained from a person between 18 and 65 years old who received the Ad26.COV2.S COVID-19 vaccine or a placebo. The chain uses TRBV9 and TRBJ2-5; 7 bases align to TRBD1. Sequencing used peripheral blood, obtained in a trial of Ad26.COV2.S vaccine versus placebo. The DNA for the CDR3 is TGTGCCAGCAGCGTATCCCGACAGGGTCTGGTAGAGACCCAGTACTTC. It specifies CASSVSRQGLVETQYF.